This T cell receptor beta chain was sequenced in a study of cytomegalovirus exposure and HLA in healthy donors (dated by TCRdb to the late 2010s). Background for the entire study: An earlier analysis of 587 of the donors reported around 280 Gb of sequence data and 95 million to 120 million unique TCR beta sequences obtained from about 170 million T cells. Roughly 300 gigabases of sequencing data and 75 million to 85 million unique TCR sequences made up an early release that covered approximately 620 HLA-typed donors. Using immunosequencing, the study profiled T cell repertoires from roughly 650 subjects and related those repertoires to cytomegalovirus serostatus. The aim of the study was to test whether cataloging public T cell receptors could identify signatures of past pathogen exposure. All discovery cohort repertoires had been generated using a single sequencing platform. An earlier analysis of several hundred of the donors applied high-throughput TCR beta sequencing to assess whether each TCR beta V gene segment acted as functional or pseudogenic. Donor age, sex, ethnicity and CMV serostatus were compiled together with the repertoire data. The study combined high-throughput TCR immunosequencing, statistical association of individual TCRs with disease status, and machine learning to predict cytomegalovirus infection status. Genome-wide SNP genotypes for about 55% of the 666 donors were used in a later genetic analysis, which treated that subset as a discovery cohort. Class I and class II HLA loci were covered by the typing at four-digit resolution. Because of strong linkage in the cohort, roughly five DR-DQ haplotypes were treated as single units for association and clustering. Typing coverage differed by locus: A, B, C, DRB1 and DQB1 were typed in roughly 620-630 donors, DQA1 in 522, DPA1 in nearly 610, and DPB1 in 472. Among roughly 400 genotyped donors of the cohort, an average of around 250,000 unique TCR beta nucleotide sequences was sequenced per donor, of which roughly 17% were non-productive. A later analysis re-analyzed previously published TCR beta repertoires from 666 donors and added high-resolution HLA genotyping to study TCR occurrence patterns. Among the roughly 400 genotyped donors, around 81% belonged to the genetic ancestry cluster associated with self-reported Caucasian donors. Rather than drawing on any new phenotypic data, the later analysis identified candidate immune exposures from TCR beta sequences and the way those sequences occurred across donors. Besides the first cohort of some 670 subjects, a separate validation cohort made up of around 120 different subjects was used. Here is what the overall study found, with its caveats: HLA typing was unavailable for some donors at each locus, so association tests used only the typed subset. In a later genetic analysis, a missense DCLRE1C variant was associated with V-gene and J-gene trimming of TCR beta chains, and the association was replicated in an independent cohort. The only immune exposure information available for the cohort was CMV serostatus. The earlier analysis of almost 600 of the donors excluded roughly 17 rarely observed V segments, including chromosome 9 orphons, because counts were too low. In a later genetic analysis, fewer N-insertions in productive TCRs were reported among donors in an Asian-associated ancestry cluster than the approximately 670-donor mean. In a later analysis, some 18,000 TCR beta sequences were associated with specific HLA alleles at a false discovery rate of 0.05. The 87-base-pair reads could not distinguish some IMGT-functional V segments, including TRBV6-2 and TRBV6-3, so those segments were excluded. According to a later analysis, most CMV-associated TCR beta chains appeared to be HLA-restricted, and the HLA associations seemed to be driven largely by CMV exposure. Correlated functional status among segregating V segments might reflect linkage disequilibrium, but an unknown experimental factor could not be ruled out. Most TCR sequences were observed very rarely across donors, whereas some public TCRs were present in many individuals. When HLA alleles, especially DR and DQ, strongly co-occurred, TCR associations were difficult to assign to individual alleles. Several of the top co-occurrence clusters appeared to be linked to parvovirus B19, influenza, CMV and Epstein-Barr virus, according to a later analysis. Cytomegalovirus status was reported to be diagnosed by the classifier with high specificity and sensitivity in both the original and validation cohorts. It was suggested by the authors that the approach could potentially be generalized to other disease states and immunological phenotypes. In the study, 150 to 200 TCR beta chains were listed as associated with cytomegalovirus. A few of the identified cytomegalovirus-associated TCR beta chains were confirmed in vitro to be specific for cytomegalovirus antigens. In a later analysis, the rate of TCR association differed among HLA loci, with DRB1 alleles having the most associated TCRs and HLA-C alleles having the fewest. An earlier analysis of some 560 of the donors showed that most TCR beta V segments appeared in productive rearrangements either about 87% or about 30% of the time, which broadly matched IMGT annotations. In this cohort, only TCR beta chains were sequenced, and detectable features were limited by the absence of alpha or paired-chain data. The sequencing pipeline was judged likely to have produced a cluster of highly shared sequence variants as a technical artifact. A further reported finding was that TCR beta sequences accurately predicted the HLA-A and HLA-B alleles for most subjects in the first cohort. The presence/absence analyses assumed that sequencing depth was roughly uniform across donors, and that assumption may not be true. Compared with equally common non-associated chains, HLA-associated TCR beta chains in a later analysis were more clonally expanded and had lower generation probabilities.

From the cysteine through the phenylalanine, the CDR3 covers 16 amino acids. The DNA shown is the 48-base CDR3, in frame from base 1. At the junction V is shortened by 5 bases and J by 6 bases; bases outside the gene matches: 11. From the germline V gene (reference sequence), CDR1 is WNHNN and CDR2 is SYGVQD. The library was prepared using the immunoSEQ multiplex PCR assay. For the multiplex PCR, a mixture combining 60 forward primers for TCR Vbeta segments and 13 reverse primers for TCR Jbeta segments was used. A multiplex PCR assay on genomic DNA amplified the CDR3 region of rearranged TCR beta genes. The Illumina HiSeq System was used to sequence the amplified TCR beta libraries as 87-base-pair reads. As for the authors' bioinformatics: A later analysis counted about 82 million unique TCR beta chains across the roughly 700 repertoires, and 9.5 million to 11 million of these chains were shared by at least two donors. A nearest-neighbor algorithm error-corrected the raw reads and collapsed the reads into unique sequences, merging closely related sequences to remove PCR and sequencing errors. To assign V, D and J gene segments, CDR3 sequences were aligned to IMGT reference sequences. For a sequence to be retained, a match of at least six nucleotides to both a V gene segment and a J gene segment was required. Rearrangements were classified as productive when the CDR3 lacked stop codons and remained in frame with V and J, and all other rearrangements were classified as non-productive. CDR3 was defined by IMGT convention, running from the second conserved V-encoded cysteine to the conserved J-encoded phenylalanine. In an earlier analysis of around 640 of the donors, sequences lacking an unambiguous match to a single V gene segment were excluded. An earlier analysis of 450 to 650 of the donors called V segments functional above 56.7% productive rearrangements and segregating when the between-donor standard deviation exceeded 5%. A statistical classification framework was built for diagnosing cytomegalovirus status from the catalog of TCR beta chain sequences. In a later analysis, TCR nucleotide sequences were compared against IMGT/GENE-DB human TR gene sequences so that V and J genes could be assigned. The TCRdist pipeline was used in a later analysis to assign CDR3 sequences and most-parsimonious VDJ recombination scenarios. In a later analysis, every TCR beta chain was defined by the combination of its CDR3 amino acid sequence and its V-gene family, and reads without a unique V-gene family were dropped. To address suspected cross-contamination and a sequencing artifact, a later analysis removed around 600 highly shared, low-generation-probability nucleotide sequences. A later analysis calculated a clonal expansion index for each public chain from normalized within-repertoire ranks of inferred template counts. Generation probabilities in a later analysis came from a VDJ recombination model fitted to out-of-frame rearrangements, and those results were checked against IGoR. A later analysis scored TCR-TCR, TCR-HLA and TCR-CMV co-occurrence with hypergeometric tests, applying a repertoire-size bias correction to TCR pairs. A later analysis estimated false discovery rates by permuting HLA or CMV assignments 20 times. A later analysis grouped co-occurring TCRs with DBSCAN, adding TCRdist sequence similarity when clustering within HLA-allele-positive subsets. Co-occurrence clustering excluded repertoires with fewer than 30,000 or more than 120,000 public chains, plus five with anomalous nucleotide sharing. TCRdb re-hosts the immuneACCESS table, in-frame sequences only. Its copies lack some clones; in the studies checked, an unresolved V gene accounts for under half of them, and the cause for the rest is not known. V, J and clone size are taken as reported in that table, and D and trimming were inferred from the DNA itself. Across this sample there are 120,000 to 150,000 clones, with 68% seen only once. The top ten hold around 4.7% of the sample.

The cohort was made up of about 610 healthy bone marrow donors. All cohort members were sampled while nominally healthy, although unrecorded immune exposures were likely present. The donor was CMV seronegative and belonged to the group of 380 or so seronegative cohort members. Every donor gave a peripheral blood sample, and the peripheral blood mononuclear cells from that sample were used for TCR beta sequencing. Genomic DNA was extracted from the blood cell samples with the Qiagen DNeasy Blood Extraction Kit. A word on this clone: What this receptor recognizes is not known. No much larger clonotype is one base removed from it; base qualities were not supplied.

Sequencing was performed on PBMCs. The chain is encoded by TRBV10-1 joined to TRBJ2-2; the junction holds 8 bases that match TRBD2. The origin of this receptor is a man between 60 and 70 years old in good health and CMV-seronegative. CDR3 protein: CASSIGAGGGSGELFF. The nucleotide sequence is TGCGCCAGCAGTATCGGTGCCGGGGGGGGCTCCGGGGAGCTGTTTTTT.